The clone carrying this T cell receptor (beta chain) showed up just a few times. Its matching antigen is unknown. Measured with immunoSEQ multiplex PCR; TCRdb has only the in-frame clones, and not every one. The sample has approximately 2,400 clones; 20% to 25% are singletons. Treatment here: randomized to nivolumab then ipilimumab (arm A) or the reverse (arm B). These data are taken from a study of sequential checkpoint blockade in melanoma. On the study more broadly: Patients were randomized 1:1 to nivolumab-then-ipilimumab or ipilimumab-then-nivolumab first-line. Maintenance nivolumab came after either treatment sequence. General study findings and limits: Pretreatment TIL clonality tracked with response in the nivolumab-first arm. T-cell fraction and clonality followed PD-L1 and CD8+ counts, not mutational load.

Germline V gene data show CDR1 as SGDLS and CDR2 as YYNGEE. The CDR3 spans 17 residues. V was pared by 0 bases and J by 1 base, with 16 bases between. This sequence originates from a human donor with melanoma. This chain joins TRBV9 and TRBJ1-1; D uncertain. The material sequenced was tumor tissue (inferred from file names), taken from a patient given nivolumab and ipilimumab in sequence. The CDR3 spells CASSVVNRRQSNTEAFF. Here the CDR3 DNA reads TGTGCCAGCAGCGTAGTGAATCGTCGGCAATCGAACACTGAAGCTTTCTTT.